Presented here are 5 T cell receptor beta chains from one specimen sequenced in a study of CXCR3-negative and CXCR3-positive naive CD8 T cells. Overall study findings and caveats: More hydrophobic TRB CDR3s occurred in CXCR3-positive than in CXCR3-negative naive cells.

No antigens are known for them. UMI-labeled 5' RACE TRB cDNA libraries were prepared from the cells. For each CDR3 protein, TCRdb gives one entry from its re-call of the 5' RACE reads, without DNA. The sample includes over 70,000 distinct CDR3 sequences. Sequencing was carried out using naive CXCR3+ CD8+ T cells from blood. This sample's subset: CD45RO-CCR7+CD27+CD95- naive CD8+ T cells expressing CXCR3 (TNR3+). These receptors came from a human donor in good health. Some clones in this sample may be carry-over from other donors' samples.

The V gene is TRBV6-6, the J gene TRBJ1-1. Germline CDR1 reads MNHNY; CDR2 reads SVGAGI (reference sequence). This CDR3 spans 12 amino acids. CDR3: CASSYLNTEAFF.

The CDR3 loop reads CASTEDGNSNQPQHF. This chain links TRBV19 with TRBJ1-5; the TRBD1 assignment by TCRdb is unverifiable without DNA. The germline V gene has CDR1 LNHDA and CDR2 SQIVND (reference sequence). This CDR3 comprises 15 residues.

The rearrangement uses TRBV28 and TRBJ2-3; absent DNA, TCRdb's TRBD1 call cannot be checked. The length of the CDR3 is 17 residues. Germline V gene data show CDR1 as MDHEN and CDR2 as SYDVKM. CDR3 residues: CASSSADTGVGGDTQYF.

The CDR3 protein is CASSYTTRNTEAFF. The chain is built from TRBV6-2 or TRBV6-3 and TRBJ1-1. CDR1 and CDR2 (germline): MNHEY, SVGEGT. The CDR3 covers 14 residues.

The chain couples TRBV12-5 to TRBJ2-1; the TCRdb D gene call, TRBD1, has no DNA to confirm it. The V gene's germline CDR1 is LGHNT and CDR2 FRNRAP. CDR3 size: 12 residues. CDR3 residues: CASALGGNEQFF.